These T cell receptor beta chains were read from a single sample in a study of technical replicates of blood from several donors. Here immunoSEQ multiplex PCR was the method, and the copy in TCRdb shows in-frame clones only, minus some. The sample lists approximately 82,000 clones; roughly 92% were seen once. Sequenced sample: T cells isolated from PBMCs. These receptors were taken from a human donor in good health. Both conserved end residues are part of each CDR3. The order of the fields is J gene, CDR3 length, V gene, clone size, D gene, CDR3 DNA, CDR3 protein. A D gene is named only where the DNA matches it firmly. Clone size is shown for a subset of rows, as once, few, many or a class of expanded clone.

J: TRBJ2-7
length: 15
V: TRBV11-1
size: .
D: TRBD2
DNA: TGTGCCAGCAGCTTACTAGCGGGAACCTACTACGAGCAGTACTTC
CDR3: CASSLLAGTYYEQYF

J: TRBJ2-1
length: 15
V: TRBV5-6
size: .
D: .
DNA: TGTGCCAGCAGCTTGGTACGGCAGGGCAGTAATGAGCAGTTCTTC
CDR3: CASSLVRQGSNEQFF

J: TRBJ1-3
length: 15
V: TRBV5-1
size: .
D: .
DNA: TGCGCCAGCAGCTTGGACGGTCTCTCTGGAAACACCATATATTTT
CDR3: CASSLDGLSGNTIYF

J: TRBJ2-1
length: 15
V: TRBV9
size: .
D: TRBD2
DNA: TGTGCCAGCAGCGCCGTTCTCCGGGGGGGGAATGAGCAGTTCTTC
CDR3: CASSAVLRGGNEQFF

J: TRBJ1-2
length: 15
V: TRBV6-1
size: .
D: .
DNA: TGTGCCAGCAGTGTTTCGGTTTCGGCTAACTATGGCTACACCTTC
CDR3: CASSVSVSANYGYTF

J: TRBJ1-5
length: 16
V: TRBV28
size: .
D: .
DNA: TGTGCCAGCAGTTTGGCCGGCAGACACGCGTATCAGCCCCAGCATTTT
CDR3: CASSLAGRHAYQPQHF

J: TRBJ2-3
length: 14
V: TRBV19
size: .
D: .
DNA: TGTGCCAGTAGTGTGGCGGGAACCTCAGATACGCAGTATTTT
CDR3: CASSVAGTSDTQYF

J: TRBJ2-3
length: 16
V: TRBV5-4
size: once
D: TRBD2
DNA: TGTGCCAGCAGCCCAATAGCGGGGGGTAGCACAGATACGCAGTATTTT
CDR3: CASSPIAGGSTDTQYF

J: TRBJ2-1
length: 15
V: TRBV6-5
size: .
D: .
DNA: TGTGCCAGCAGCCAAAGACGACTCTCCTACAATGAGCAGTTCTTC
CDR3: CASSQRRLSYNEQFF

J: TRBJ1-1
length: 15
V: TRBV11-3
size: .
D: TRBD1
DNA: TGTGCCAGCAGCCCCGGACAGGGTATGAACACTGAAGCTTTCTTT
CDR3: CASSPGQGMNTEAFF

J: TRBJ2-3
length: 12
V: TRBV28
size: .
D: .
DNA: TGTGCCAGCAGGGGAGGTGACCGAACGCAGTATTTT
CDR3: CASRGGDRTQYF

J: TRBJ2-7
length: 15
V: TRBV10-1
size: .
D: TRBD2
DNA: TGCGCCAGCAGTCGCGGGGGGGCCGCGAGTAGCGAGCAGTACTTC
CDR3: CASSRGGAASSEQYF

J: TRBJ1-1
length: 13
V: TRBV2
size: .
D: .
DNA: TGTGCCAGCAGTGAAGCGGGGAGATGGGGAGCTTTCTTT
CDR3: CASSEAGRWGAFF

J: TRBJ2-7
length: 14
V: TRBV11-2
size: .
D: TRBD2
DNA: TGTGCCAGCAGCTTAGGCGGGGGGGCCTACGAGCAGTACTTC
CDR3: CASSLGGGAYEQYF

J: TRBJ2-7
length: 13
V: TRBV19
size: .
D: TRBD2
DNA: TGTGCCAGTAGTATCCTAGCGGGGTCCGAGCAGTACTTC
CDR3: CASSILAGSEQYF

J: TRBJ1-1
length: 13
V: TRBV30
size: .
D: .
DNA: TGTGCCTGGAGGGAGGGCCCTAACACTGAAGCTTTCTTT
CDR3: CAWREGPNTEAFF

J: TRBJ1-1
length: 13
V: TRBV2
size: .
D: .
DNA: TGTGCCAGCAGTGTACAGGGAAGGTCTGAAGCTTTCTTT
CDR3: CASSVQGRSEAFF

J: TRBJ2-7
length: 17
V: TRBV28
size: .
D: TRBD1
DNA: TGTGCCAGCAGTTTACTTCTGGGACAGGAGAGCTCCTACGAGCAGTACTTC
CDR3: CASSLLLGQESSYEQYF

J: TRBJ2-1
length: 14
V: TRBV6-1
size: .
D: .
DNA: TGTGCCAGCAGGGAGGGGTATGGGGTCAATGAGCAGTTCTTC
CDR3: CASREGYGVNEQFF

J: TRBJ1-1
length: 18
V: TRBV6-1
size: .
D: TRBD1
DNA: TGTGCCAGCAGTGAAACGTTAGGACAGGGAGTAAGGAACACTGAAGCTTTCTTT
CDR3: CASSETLGQGVRNTEAFF

J: TRBJ2-1
length: 11
V: TRBV2
size: .
D: TRBD2
DNA: TGTGCCGACGAAGCGGGAGGTGAGCAGTTCTTC
CDR3: CADEAGGEQFF

J: TRBJ1-1
length: 13
V: TRBV19
size: .
D: .
DNA: TGTGCCAGTAGTTCAGGGGTTGGGACTGAAGCTTTCTTT
CDR3: CASSSGVGTEAFF

J: TRBJ1-2
length: 17
V: TRBV11-2
size: .
D: TRBD1
DNA: TGTGCCAGCAGATCTGTCCGATACCGGGACAGGGCGTATGGCTACACCTTC
CDR3: CASRSVRYRDRAYGYTF

J: TRBJ2-6
length: 19
V: TRBV4-1
size: .
D: TRBD1
DNA: TGCGCCAGCAGCCTCCTACCGGGACAGGGACGTTCTGGGGCCAACGTCCTGACTTTC
CDR3: CASSLLPGQGRSGANVLTF

J: TRBJ2-3
length: 17
V: TRBV4-1
size: .
D: TRBD2
DNA: TGCGCCAGCAGCCTTCCCCGGGCTAGCGGGAAGACAGATACGCAGTATTTT
CDR3: CASSLPRASGKTDTQYF

J: TRBJ2-7
length: 16
V: TRBV27
size: .
D: .
DNA: TGTGCCAGCACCGGGTCGGAGGGTAGCGATTCCTACGAGCAGTACTTC
CDR3: CASTGSEGSDSYEQYF

J: TRBJ1-4
length: 15
V: TRBV11-2
size: .
D: TRBD1
DNA: TGTGCCAGCAAACCCACAGGGGACTTCAATGAAAAACTGTTTTTT
CDR3: CASKPTGDFNEKLFF

J: TRBJ1-1
length: 12
V: TRBV29-1
size: .
D: .
DNA: TGCAGCATCTACAGGGAGAACACTGAAGCTTTCTTT
CDR3: CSIYRENTEAFF

J: TRBJ2-7
length: 14
V: TRBV7-9
size: .
D: .
DNA: TGTGCCAGCAGCTTAAACCGGGAAACCTACGAGCAGTACTTC
CDR3: CASSLNRETYEQYF

J: TRBJ2-3
length: 15
V: TRBV6-5
size: .
D: TRBD2
DNA: TGTGCCACCACTAGCGGGGGGGCATTAGGAGATACGCAGTATTTT
CDR3: CATTSGGALGDTQYF

J: TRBJ1-1
length: 11
V: TRBV30
size: .
D: .
DNA: TGTGCCTGGAGTGAGCGGGCTGAAGCTTTCTTT
CDR3: CAWSERAEAFF

J: TRBJ1-4
length: 13
V: TRBV19
size: .
D: .
DNA: TGTGCCAGTAGTAATGAGTTGTCGGTAAAACTGTTTTTT
CDR3: CASSNELSVKLFF

J: TRBJ1-3
length: 16
V: TRBV7-9
size: .
D: TRBD1
DNA: TGTGCCAGCAGCTTAGGACAGGGGGCATCGGGAAACACCATATATTTT
CDR3: CASSLGQGASGNTIYF

J: TRBJ2-1
length: 15
V: TRBV4-1
size: .
D: .
DNA: TGCGCCAGCAGCCAAGAGCAGGGCCCCTACAATGAGCAGTTCTTC
CDR3: CASSQEQGPYNEQFF

J: TRBJ1-6
length: 16
V: TRBV30
size: .
D: TRBD1
DNA: TGTGCCTGGCCCCGGGTAAGGGACAGCTATAATTCACCCCTCCACTTT
CDR3: CAWPRVRDSYNSPLHF

J: TRBJ1-6
length: 16
V: TRBV19
size: .
D: TRBD1
DNA: TGTGCCAGTAGTATAGGCCGGGACAGTTATAATTCACCCCTCCACTTT
CDR3: CASSIGRDSYNSPLHF

J: TRBJ2-4
length: 11
V: TRBV28
size: .
D: .
DNA: TGTGCCAGCAGTTTACTAAACATTCAGTACTTC
CDR3: CASSLLNIQYF

J: TRBJ2-5
length: 13
V: TRBV7-9
size: once
D: .
DNA: TGTGCCAGCAGCCCCGGGGGTTTGGAGACCCAGTACTTC
CDR3: CASSPGGLETQYF

J: TRBJ2-7
length: 15
V: TRBV7-7
size: .
D: .
DNA: TGTGCTAGCAGCTTAGCGGAGGGAGACTTCTACGAGCAGTACTTC
CDR3: CASSLAEGDFYEQYF

J: TRBJ1-1
length: 14
V: TRBV28
size: .
D: .
DNA: TGTGCCAGCAGTTTGACACCCAACCGGAAGGCGGCTTTCTTT
CDR3: CASSLTPNRKAAFF

J: TRBJ1-2
length: 15
V: TRBV7-9
size: few
D: .
DNA: TGTGCCAGCAGCTTCGGCGGCGGAGCTAACTATGGCTACACCTTC
CDR3: CASSFGGGANYGYTF

J: TRBJ2-5
length: 14
V: TRBV19
size: .
D: TRBD1
DNA: TGTGCCAGTAGTAGTGACAGGGCCCAAGAGACCCAGTACTTC
CDR3: CASSSDRAQETQYF

J: TRBJ2-2
length: 16
V: TRBV6-4
size: .
D: .
DNA: TGTGCCAGCTCCCGGCGAGGGGGAGTAAAAACCGGGGAGCTGTTTTTT
CDR3: CASSRRGGVKTGELFF

J: TRBJ2-7
length: 16
V: TRBV11-3
size: once
D: .
DNA: TGTGCCAGCAGCTTAGCCCCCCGGGCAGGGGTCGGCGAGCAGTACTTC
CDR3: CASSLAPRAGVGEQYF

J: TRBJ2-7
length: 15
V: TRBV4-1
size: .
D: .
DNA: TGCGCCAGCAGCCAAGGGGCAGGGCTTCCCTACGAGCAGTACTTC
CDR3: CASSQGAGLPYEQYF

J: TRBJ2-1
length: 14
V: TRBV18
size: .
D: .
DNA: TGTGCCAGCTCACCACCTGCCCAGTACAATGAGCAGTTCTTC
CDR3: CASSPPAQYNEQFF

J: TRBJ2-7
length: 13
V: TRBV5-4
size: .
D: .
DNA: TGTGCCAGCAGCTTGGCAGATACCTACGAGCAGTACTTC
CDR3: CASSLADTYEQYF

J: TRBJ2-4
length: 14
V: TRBV27
size: .
D: TRBD1
DNA: TGTGCCAGCAGTTGGACAGGGGGCGAAAACATTCAGTACTTC
CDR3: CASSWTGGENIQYF

J: TRBJ2-7
length: 14
V: TRBV6-5
size: .
D: .
DNA: TGTGCCAGCAGGCGAAATCGACAGATCTACGAGCAGTACTTC
CDR3: CASRRNRQIYEQYF

J: TRBJ1-4
length: 15
V: TRBV19
size: .
D: .
DNA: TGTGCCAGTAATAAGTATGCAGGCGCTAATGAAAAACTGTTTTTT
CDR3: CASNKYAGANEKLFF

J: TRBJ2-5
length: 15
V: TRBV2
size: .
D: .
DNA: TGTGCCAGCAGTGAAGCGCTGAACAGCCAAGAGACCCAGTACTTC
CDR3: CASSEALNSQETQYF

J: TRBJ1-1
length: 11
V: TRBV7-8
size: .
D: .
DNA: TGTGCCACCGCAGGGAACACTGAAGCTTTCTTT
CDR3: CATAGNTEAFF

J: TRBJ2-5
length: 12
V: TRBV9
size: .
D: .
DNA: TGTGTTCCAGAGGGCTACCAAGAGACCCAGTACTTC
CDR3: CVPEGYQETQYF

J: TRBJ2-7
length: 15
V: TRBV4-2
size: .
D: TRBD1
DNA: TGTGCCAGCAGCCCGGACAGGGTGGGACGATACGAGCAGTACTTC
CDR3: CASSPDRVGRYEQYF

J: TRBJ2-5
length: 14
V: TRBV6-6
size: once
D: TRBD1
DNA: TGTGCCAGCAGTCATACAGGGGGCGAAGAGACCCAGTACTTC
CDR3: CASSHTGGEETQYF

J: TRBJ1-1
length: 15
V: TRBV10-1
size: .
D: TRBD1
DNA: TGCGCCAGCAGTGACCCCGGGACAGGGGGCACTGAAGCTTTCTTT
CDR3: CASSDPGTGGTEAFF

J: TRBJ2-5
length: 14
V: TRBV5-1
size: .
D: TRBD1
DNA: TGCGCCAGCAGTTCGACAGGGTCCCAAGAGACCCAGTACTTC
CDR3: CASSSTGSQETQYF